These 9 T cell receptor beta chains were all obtained from the same sample, sequenced in a study of control samples from healthy donors and cancer patients. The table came from immunoSEQ multiplex PCR; TCRdb's copy has only in-frame clones and leaves some out. Of approximately 69,000 clones in the sample, over 85% are singletons; the top ten hold approximately 5%. The sample comprised PBMCs. These receptors were collected from a man aged 55 to 70 with colorectal cancer.

This chain links TRBV15 with TRBJ1-2, with D unclear. The CDR3 is 14 amino acids. The V gene lost 0 bases and the J gene lost 8 bases, with 13 bases spanning the gap. The germline CDR1 and CDR2 sequences are LNHNV and YYDKDF (reference sequence). CDR3 bases: TGTGCCACCAGCAGAGACCGCCTAGTGGGGGGCTACACCTTC. This sequence encodes CATSRDRLVGGYTF.

The table lists this clone with a few counts. V gene TRBV6-5 combines with J gene TRBJ2-2; D is possibly TRBD1 (6 bases). CDR1 and CDR2 (germline): MNHEY, SVGAGI. The length of the CDR3 is 16 residues. Trimming shortened V by 4 bases and J by 3 bases, and 15 bases separated the two germline ends. CDR3 DNA sequence: TGTGCCAGCAGTTCTCACCGGGACACTGACACCGGGGAGCTGTTTTTT. Its protein is CASSSHRDTDTGELFF.

The V gene is TRBV14, the J gene TRBJ1-6; D call uncertain. The CDR3 covers 14 residues. CDR1 SGHDN and CDR2 FVKESK come from the germline V gene. The V end was cut by 4 bases, the J end by 3 bases, with 7 bases between. CDR3 sequence reads: CASSRDFYNSPLHF. CDR3 in DNA: TGTGCCAGCAGCCGGGATTTCTATAATTCACCCCTCCACTTT.

This rearrangement joins TRBV4-1 to TRBJ1-2; D uncertain. Per germline, CDR1 MGHRA and CDR2 YSYEKL. V shed 0 bases and J shed 0 bases, with 5 bases lying between them. CDR3 length: 14 amino acids. The DNA of the CDR3 is TGCGCCAGCAGCCAAGACGAGTCTAACTATGGCTACACCTTC. Amino acid sequence: CASSQDESNYGYTF.

V gene TRBV14 combines with J gene TRBJ2-5; TRBD1 matches at 7 bases. The J segment lost 7 bases and the V segment lost 2 bases, leaving 1 base of the junction unmatched. The CDR3 loop spans 12 amino acids. Germline V CDR1 and CDR2: SGHDN, FVKESK. In nucleotides, the CDR3 is TGTGCCAGCAGCCAAAGACAGGGGACCCAGTACTTC. Translated, it gives CASSQRQGTQYF. Using reference TRBV14 and TRBJ2-5 for the parts outside the CDR3, the full variable domain is EAGVTQFPSHSVIEKGQTVTLRCDPISGHDNLYWYRRVMGKEIKFLLHFVKESKQDESGMPNNRFLAERTGGTYSTLKVQPAELEDSGVYFCASSQRQGTQYFGPGTRLLVL.

The chain's CDR3 is CASSRTSGGAYGEQFF. The CDR3 DNA reads as TGTGCCAGCAGCCGTACTAGCGGGGGGGCTTATGGTGAGCAGTTCTTC. The rearrangement joins TRBV9 to TRBJ2-1, with TRBD2 identical over 13 bases. This CDR3 has 16 residues. Germline V lookup: CDR1 SGDLS, CDR2 YYNGEE. Unmatched junction bases numbered 10, after V lost 4 bases and J lost 9 bases.

The chain links TRBV5-6 to TRBJ1-5, with 7 nucleotides matching TRBD1. From germline, CDR1 is SGHDT and CDR2 YYEEEE. The CDR3 length is 18 residues. J gave up 0 bases and V 4 bases, and 13 bases lay outside the gene matches. CDR3 nucleotides: TGTGCCAGCAGCCGGATCGGGACAGAGCTTAATAGCAATCAGCCCCAGCATTTT. Amino acids: CASSRIGTELNSNQPQHF. The whole variable domain, remainder taken from reference TRBV5-6 and TRBJ1-5, is DAGVTQSPTHLIKTRGQQVTLRCSPKSGHDTVSWYQQALGQGPQFIFQYYEEEERQRGNFPDRFSGHQFPNYSSELNVNALLLGDSALYLCASSRIGTELNSNQPQHFGDGTRLSIL.

The V call is TRBV6-1, the J call TRBJ1-4; no reliable D call. Germline V lookup: CDR1 MNHNS, CDR2 SASEGT. Trimming cost V 11 bases and J 3 bases, with 10 bases left between them. This CDR3 comprises 12 residues. As DNA, the CDR3 is TGTGCCGCCCGGGTTTCTAATGAAAAACTGTTTTTT. Its protein product is CAARVSNEKLFF.

This sequence joins TRBV4-2 and TRBJ1-5, with D perhaps TRBD1 (5 bases). Germline V gives CDR1 LGHNA, CDR2 YNFKEQ. With 1 base removed from V and 2 bases from J, the gap between germline ends came to 12 bases. The CDR3 contains 16 residues. CDR3 sequence: CASSQGQGSGNQPQHF. CDR3 DNA: TGTGCCAGCAGCCAAGGTCAGGGTTCGGGCAATCAGCCCCAGCATTTT.